This T cell receptor beta chain was sequenced during a study of PD-1 blockade in classical Hodgkin lymphoma. As concerns this clone: Its antigen is undetermined.

Study results and caveats: By C4D1 there was a significant rise in CD4+ TCR diversity but not in CD8+ TCR diversity.

The junction had 6 bases not matched to a gene; V was cut back by 0 bases and J by 8 bases. Germline CDR1 reads LNHDA; CDR2 reads SQIVND (reference sequence). The CDR3 runs to 14 residues. The method was immunoSEQ multiplex PCR; TCRdb's version includes in-frame clones alone and lacks a portion of them. The sample has some 95,000 clones; 90% are singletons. Time point described: cycle 4 day 1 (C4D1), after about 6 weeks of nivolumab. With no exception, relapse followed autologous stem cell transplantation in all patients, and brentuximab vedotin exposure varied. V gene TRBV19 combines with J gene TRBJ1-2; 7 nucleotides align to TRBD1. The TCR originated in a human donor with classical Hodgkin lymphoma. The sequencing used peripheral blood mononuclear cells (PBMCs), collected before the fourth cycle of nivolumab. CDR3 nucleotide sequence: TGTGCCAGTAGTATAGATCTCACAGGGGACGGCTACACCTTC. Amino acids: CASSIDLTGDGYTF. Using reference TRBV19 and TRBJ1-2 for the parts outside the CDR3, the full variable domain is DGGITQSPKYLFRKEGQNVTLSCEQNLNHDAMYWYRQDPGQGLRLIYYSQIVNDFQKGDIAEGYSVSREKKESFPLTVTSAQKNPTAFYLCASSIDLTGDGYTFGSGTRLTVV.